One sample yielded the 8 T cell receptor beta chains listed below, sequenced in a study of cytomegalovirus exposure and HLA in healthy donors (dated by TCRdb to about 2017). The library relied on the immunoSEQ multiplex PCR assay. A mixture of 60 forward primers for TCR Vbeta segments and 13 reverse primers for TCR Jbeta segments was used in the multiplex PCR. Here the immuneACCESS table is served through TCRdb, limited to in-frame sequences with V and J called. Missing clones are a known gap in these copies; in checked studies unresolved V genes cover under half, and the rest lacks a known reason. The table held for this sample gives 150,000 or so clones. 1.6% of the sample is taken by the ten largest. Source material: PBMCs. The receptor set was obtained from a woman in her thirties or forties in good health and CMV-seropositive.

The J gene is TRBJ1-1, the V gene TRBV5-6, with 8 bases matching TRBD1. This CDR3 has 15 residues. Germline CDR1 SGHDT, CDR2 YYEEEE. J gave up 8 bases and V 2 bases, and 11 bases lay outside the gene matches. The DNA for the CDR3 is TGTGCCAGCAGCTTACCTCAGGGGGCGGATAGAGAAGCTTTCTTT. Amino acids: CASSLPQGADREAFF.

V and J are TRBV5-1 and TRBJ1-1; 7 positions agree with TRBD1. The germline V gene encodes CDR1 SGHRS and CDR2 YFSETQ. The ends lost 1 base at V and 0 bases at J; junction bases unmatched: 9. This CDR3 has 17 residues. The CDR3 bases are TGCGCCAGCAGCTTGAGCCCCCAGGGGGGACTGAACACTGAAGCTTTCTTT. Translated: CASSLSPQGGLNTEAFF. The variable domain in full, with the rest retrieved from reference TRBV5-1 and TRBJ1-1, is KAGVTQTPRYLIKTRGQQVTLSCSPISGHRSVSWYQQTPGQGLQFLFEYFSETQRNKGNFPGRFSGRQFSNSRSEMNVSTLELGDSALYLCASSLSPQGGLNTEAFFGQGTRLTVV.

V gene TRBV28 combines with J gene TRBJ2-2; possibly TRBD2 for D (6 bases). Looked up from germline, CDR1 is MDHEN and CDR2 is SYDVKM. Trimming took off 2 bases at V and 5 bases at J, with 12 bases between the two ends. CDR3 size: 15 residues. CDR3 coding DNA: TGTGCCAGCAGTTTAGGCCCTCGGGGGACCGGGGAGCTGTTTTTT. Translating gives CASSLGPRGTGELFF.

J is TRBJ2-7 and V is TRBV6-5; 7 bases fit TRBD1. CDR3 length: 15 residues. The V gene end was trimmed by 0 bases and the J gene end by 1 base; junction bases not matched to a gene: 3. Germline V gives CDR1 MNHEY, CDR2 SVGAGI. CDR3 in DNA: TGTGCCAGCAGTTACTCGACAGGGACGTCCTACGAGCAGTACTTC. It translates to CASSYSTGTSYEQYF.

The V and J genes are TRBV15 and TRBJ2-1; D gene ambiguous. In germline, CDR1 is LNHNV, CDR2 YYDKDF (reference sequence). The CDR3 totals 14 residues. The V and J ends lost 0 bases and 7 bases respectively, with 10 bases between them. CDR3 in amino acids: CATSRDWAGNEQFF. For the CDR3, the DNA is TGTGCCACCAGCAGAGATTGGGCTGGAAATGAGCAGTTCTTC.

V and J are TRBV28 and TRBJ1-2; D is unclear. The CDR3 is 15 residues long. In germline, CDR1 is MDHEN, CDR2 SYDVKM. With 5 bases removed from V and 8 bases from J, the gap between germline ends came to 21 bases. The CDR3: CASSLESPLAAGYTF. CDR3 nucleotides: TGTGCCAGCAGTCTAGAGTCCCCGCTAGCAGCAGGCTACACCTTC.

The rearrangement uses TRBV7-3 and TRBJ2-3, with TRBD2 matching 10 bases. This CDR3 contains 16 residues. CDR1 is SGHTA and CDR2 is FQGTGA in the germline V gene. Trimming cost V 4 bases and J 4 bases; bases outside gene matches: 8. The CDR3 DNA is TGTGCCAGCAGCTCTCACCTAGCGGGAGTTCCAGATACGCAGTATTTT. Protein sequence: CASSSHLAGVPDTQYF.

The chain is built from TRBV25-1 and TRBJ1-1, with 8 nucleotides matching TRBD1. The J segment lost 0 bases and the V segment lost 7 bases, leaving 10 bases of the junction unmatched. The CDR3 length is 16 residues. In germline, CDR1 is MGHDK, CDR2 SYGVNS. CDR3 DNA sequence: TGTGCCAGCACCCAAAGGACAGGGACCGTGAACACTGAAGCTTTCTTT. Translated, it gives CASTQRTGTVNTEAFF. Combining the CDR3 with reference TRBV25-1 and TRBJ1-1 gives the whole variable domain EADIYQTPRYLVIGTGKKITLECSQTMGHDKMYWYQQDPGMELHLIHYSYGVNSTEKGDLSSESTVSRIRTEHFPLTLESARPSHTSQYLCASTQRTGTVNTEAFFGQGTRLTVV.